The subject of this entry is one T cell receptor beta chain. This clonotype was seen only a few times. Its antigen is still unknown. Base qualities are missing; no much larger clone stands one base away. The data derive from a study of blood T cells in healthy people across ages (dated by TCRdb to the mid-2010s). About the investigation overall: In model experiments, roughly one uniquely barcoded TCR beta cDNA molecule per two T cells was captured by template switching. The study analyzed two additional independent replicas of 1 million unique cDNA reads from the same blood draw for two donors, one aged 18 to 29 and one aged 80 or older. To avoid experimental bias, donors of different ages were spread randomly across the sequencing lanes. Four age groups were formed from the donors: young (average roughly 15 years), middle-aged (just under 40), aged (roughly 56) and long-lived (about 80). To track age-related changes in TCR beta repertoire diversity, the study relied on deep sequencing normalized with unique cDNA molecular identifiers. Study-level results and caveats: Because the CMV infection status of the donors was unknown, age-related changes in expanded clonotypes may potentially have been confounded. Since profiling was done on bulk unsorted PBMCs, naive and antigen-experienced compartments could not be conclusively compared. A strong correlation was found between observed TCR beta diversity and the percentage of naive T cells measured by flow cytometry. As age increased, observed TCR beta diversity per million T cells dropped in a roughly linear way, and a significant reduction was already evident by age roughly 40. Estimates of total diversity from one million sequenced T cells were regarded as lower bounds and underestimates. The long-lived group showed more naive CD4+ T cells, fewer expanded clones and increased TCR diversity than the aged group, suggesting age selection.

The donors were around 39 Caucasian individuals from Russia, aged roughly 6 to 100 years, who were systemically healthy. Each donor gave roughly 11 milliliters of peripheral blood, drawn into EDTA-treated Vacutainer tubes. PBMCs were isolated by Ficoll-Paque density-gradient centrifugation, with at least 6 million obtained per sample. Total RNA, at least 6 micrograms per sample, was extracted from PBMCs with Trizol reagent. For every donor, flow cytometry on a PBMC aliquot measured the percentage of naive CD45RAhigh/CD27high T cells. Receptor libraries were prepared by 5' RACE. Sequencing took place on an Illumina HiSeq 2500. The second PCR ran for roughly 7 to 12 cycles and used a J-beta primer mix along with a sample-barcoded 5' primer. A template-switch 5' adaptor carrying 12 random nucleotides introduced a unique molecular identifier onto each TCR beta cDNA molecule. At least 3 million CDR3-containing paired-end reads were obtained from each sample. First-strand cDNA synthesis was performed from all RNA using the Mint cDNA synthesis kit, with priming by a TRBC-specific oligonucleotide. Following uracil-DNA glycosylase treatment, all cDNA underwent a first 18-cycle PCR with the universal primers M1SS and BC2_uni_R. In the source study's methods: Each sample was normalized by randomly selecting 1 million high-quality reads, each carrying a distinct molecular identifier. Reads with shared molecular identifiers were discarded instead of being binned into consensus sequences. MiTCR, with a Q25 quality threshold and the strictest error-elimination algorithm, was used for CDR3 identification, clonotype clustering and error correction. A nonparametric unseen species model using Euler transformation provided a lower-bound estimate of total TCR beta diversity. TCRdb handled the public reads itself, with Q25 trimming in fastp and clone calling in MiXCR, and kept productive beta chains. All rows with the same CDR3 protein become a single entry with the most common DNA and genes. The V and J calls reflect TCRdb's pipeline rather than the authors' work. The table for this sample lists around 900,000 distinct CDR3 sequences; roughly 47% of them were counted only once. Over 20% of the sample is taken by the ten largest.

The sequence derives from a woman in her fifties or sixties in good health. Sample: blood.

The DNA sequence is TGTGCCAGCAGTCCTCTGGGCAGCGTAAATACGCAGTATTTT. It is translated as CASSPLGSVNTQYF. Recombination connected TRBV28 to TRBJ2-3; no D gene is confidently identified. V drops 5 bases and J drops 7 bases, leaving 16 bases in between. CDR1 MDHEN and CDR2 SYDVKM are derived from the germline V gene. Counted from cysteine to phenylalanine, this CDR3 has 14 amino acids. The kept DNA is CDR3 alone, 42 bases in frame from the first base.